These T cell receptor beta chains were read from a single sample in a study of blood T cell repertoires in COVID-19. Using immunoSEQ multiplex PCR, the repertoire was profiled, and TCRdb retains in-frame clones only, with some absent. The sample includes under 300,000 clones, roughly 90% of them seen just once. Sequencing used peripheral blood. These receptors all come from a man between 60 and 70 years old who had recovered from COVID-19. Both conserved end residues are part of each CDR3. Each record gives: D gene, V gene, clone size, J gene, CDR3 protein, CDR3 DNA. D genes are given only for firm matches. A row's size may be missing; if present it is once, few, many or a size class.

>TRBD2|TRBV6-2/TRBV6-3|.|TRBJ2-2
CASSYATWTSGGTTGELFF
TGTGCCAGCAGTTACGCGACATGGACTAGCGGGGGTACAACCGGGGAGCTGTTTTTT
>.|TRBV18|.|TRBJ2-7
CASSPLRDEQYF
TGTGCCAGCTCACCACTTCGGGACGAGCAGTACTTC
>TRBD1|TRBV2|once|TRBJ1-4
CASGDRRPEKLFF
TGTGCCAGCGGGGACAGGAGACCAGAAAAACTGTTTTTT
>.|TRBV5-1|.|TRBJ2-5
CASSLSQETQYF
TGCGCCAGCAGCTTGTCTCAAGAGACCCAGTACTTC
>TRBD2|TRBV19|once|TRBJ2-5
CASREAGLQETQYF
TGTGCCAGTCGAGAAGCGGGACTGCAAGAGACCCAGTACTTC
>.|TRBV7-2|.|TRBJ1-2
CASSSLWTAPDYGYTF
TGTGCCAGCAGCTCTTTATGGACAGCCCCAGACTATGGCTACACCTTC
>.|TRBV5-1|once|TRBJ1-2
CASSLGTQIPYGYTF
TGCGCCAGCAGCTTGGGAACACAGATTCCCTATGGCTACACCTTC
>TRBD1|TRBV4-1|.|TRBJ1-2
CASSGIAGTGPGYTF
TGCGCCAGCAGCGGTATCGCCGGGACAGGGCCAGGCTACACCTTC
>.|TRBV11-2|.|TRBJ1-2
CASSTNRVANYGYTF
TGTGCCAGCAGCACAAACAGGGTAGCTAACTATGGCTACACCTTC
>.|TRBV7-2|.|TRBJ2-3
CASSLVRDTQYF
TGTGCCAGCAGCTTAGTCAGGGATACGCAGTATTTT
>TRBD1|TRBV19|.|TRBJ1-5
CASSIFDRATQPQHF
TGTGCCAGTAGTATTTTTGACAGGGCGACTCAGCCCCAGCATTTT
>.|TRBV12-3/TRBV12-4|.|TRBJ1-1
CASRLQENTEAFF
TGTGCCAGCAGGTTACAGGAGAACACTGAAGCTTTCTTT
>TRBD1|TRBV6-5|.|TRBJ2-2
CASTRQGAYTGELFF
TGTGCCAGCACCCGTCAGGGGGCATACACCGGGGAGCTGTTTTTT
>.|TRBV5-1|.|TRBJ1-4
CASSLSQGGEKLFF
TGCGCCAGCAGCTTGTCACAGGGTGGGGAAAAACTGTTTTTT
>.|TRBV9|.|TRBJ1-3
CASSVGYSSGNTIYF
TGTGCCAGCAGCGTAGGTTACAGCTCTGGAAACACCATATATTTT
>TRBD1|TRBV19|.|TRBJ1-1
CASRGGTGLNTEAFF
TGTGCCAGTAGGGGGGGGACAGGATTGAACACTGAAGCTTTCTTT
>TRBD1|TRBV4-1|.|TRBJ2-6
CASSYPTGAGANVLTF
TGCGCCAGCAGCTATCCAACAGGGGCTGGGGCCAACGTCCTGACTTTC
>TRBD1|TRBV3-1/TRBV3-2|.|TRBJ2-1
CASSQDDRGDEQFF
TGTGCCAGCAGCCAAGACGACAGGGGGGATGAGCAGTTCTTC
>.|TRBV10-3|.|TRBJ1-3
CAISPYSGNTIYF
TGTGCCATCAGTCCCTATTCTGGAAACACCATATATTTT
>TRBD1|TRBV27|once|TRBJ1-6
CASSPLDRGASPLHF
TGTGCCAGCAGTCCACTTGACAGGGGCGCATCACCCCTCCACTTT
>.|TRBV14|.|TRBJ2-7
CASSPTWGRERSYEQYF
TGTGCCAGCAGCCCTACTTGGGGCCGCGAACGCTCCTACGAGCAGTACTTC
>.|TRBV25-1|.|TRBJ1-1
CASSGGQPREAFF
TGTGCCAGCAGTGGCGGACAGCCCCGGGAAGCTTTCTTT
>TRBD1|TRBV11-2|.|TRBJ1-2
CASSLGAGGIHGYTF
TGTGCCAGCAGCTTAGGAGCAGGGGGGATCCATGGCTACACCTTC
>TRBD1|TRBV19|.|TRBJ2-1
CASNNPRDSSYNEQFF
TGTGCCAGTAACAATCCCCGGGACAGTTCCTACAATGAGCAGTTCTTC
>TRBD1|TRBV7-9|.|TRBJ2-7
CASSLAGDRGREQYF
TGTGCCAGCAGCTTAGCGGGGGACAGGGGGCGTGAGCAGTACTTC
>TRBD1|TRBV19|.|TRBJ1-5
CASRRQGWSSNQPQHF
TGTGCCAGTAGGAGACAGGGTTGGAGTAGCAATCAGCCCCAGCATTTT
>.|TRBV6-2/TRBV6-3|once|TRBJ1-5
CASSLLRTVNQPQHF
TGTGCCAGCAGTCTCCTCCGGACAGTCAATCAGCCCCAGCATTTT
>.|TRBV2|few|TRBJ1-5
CASSESGWSNQPQHF
TGTGCCAGCAGTGAATCGGGTTGGAGCAATCAGCCCCAGCATTTT
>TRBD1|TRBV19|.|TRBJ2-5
CATSMDRVQTQYF
TGTGCCACCTCGATGGACAGGGTTCAGACCCAGTACTTC
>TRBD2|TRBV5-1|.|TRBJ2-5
CASSSGGAGETQYF
TGCGCCAGCAGTAGCGGGGGGGCCGGAGAGACCCAGTACTTC
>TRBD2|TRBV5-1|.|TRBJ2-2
CASSSRAGVNTGELFF
TGCGCCAGCAGCTCCCGGGCGGGGGTAAACACCGGGGAGCTGTTTTTT
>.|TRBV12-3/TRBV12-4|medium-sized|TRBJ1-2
CASSPTGLGGYTF
TGTGCCAGCAGTCCAACAGGGCTAGGAGGCTACACCTTC